Each of the 9 T cell receptor beta chains below was sequenced from the same sample in a study of blood T cell repertoires in COVID-19. This table comes from immunoSEQ multiplex PCR, and its TCRdb copy is limited to in-frame clones, with some not included. The table includes a few hundred thousand clones, 85% to 90% detected once. Specimen: PBMCs or T cells enriched from blood (not recorded which). The receptor source for this set is a man aged 18 to 29 who had recovered from COVID-19.

The gene calls are TRBV4-3 and TRBJ1-2; 7 bases fit TRBD1. CDR3 size: 15 residues. The V gene end was trimmed by 1 base and the J gene end by 4 bases; junction bases not matched to a gene: 6. Germline CDR1 is LGHNA and CDR2 is YSLEER. CDR3 region: CASSQAGTDLYGYTF. CDR3 DNA: TGCGCCAGCAGCCAAGCCGGGACAGACCTCTATGGCTACACCTTC.

This chain uses TRBV18 with TRBJ2-6, with 8 bases identical to TRBD1. The CDR3 spans 17 residues. Germline CDR1 is KGHSH and CDR2 is LQKENI. V dropped 5 bases and J dropped 2; count of bases not matched to a gene: 8. DNA for the CDR3: TGTGCCAGCTCATCGCAGGGGGCCGGCCCTGGGGCCAACGTCCTGACTTTC. Its protein product is CASSSQGAGPGANVLTF.

This rearrangement joins TRBV19 to TRBJ1-2; 8 nucleotides align to TRBD1. CDR1 and CDR2 from the germline V gene are LNHDA and SQIVND (reference sequence). The trim removed 6 bases at V and 6 bases at J, leaving 6 bases unmatched. CDR3 length: 13 amino acids. The CDR3, as DNA: TGTGCCAGTAGGATTGGACAGGGAGATGGCTACACCTTC. Translating gives CASRIGQGDGYTF.

The DNA of the CDR3 is TGTGCCAGCAGTTACGGGGAGTCGGGCCCCCAGCATTTT. This gives the protein CASSYGESGPQHF. The gene calls are TRBV6-5 and TRBJ1-5; D is unresolved. Trimming shortened V by 2 bases and J by 10 bases, and 12 bases separated the two germline ends. CDR1 is MNHEY, CDR2 SVGAGI, per germline. The CDR3 contains 13 residues.

This clone was detected only once. The V call is TRBV11-1, the J call TRBJ2-5; TRBD1 matches at 7 bases. Looked up from germline, CDR1 is SGHAT and CDR2 is FQDESV (reference sequence). Losses at the gene ends were 1 base for V and 2 bases for J; bases not matched to a gene: 7. The CDR3 is 16 residues long. As DNA, the CDR3 is TGTGCCAGCAGCTTAGGGCGACAGGGAAATCAAGAGACCCAGTACTTC. Amino acids: CASSLGRQGNQETQYF.

This sequence joins TRBV19 and TRBJ2-5; D remains unclear. The CDR3 is 13 residues long. V shed 3 bases and J shed 2 bases, with 7 bases lying between them. Germline loops: CDR1 LNHDA, CDR2 SQIVND (reference sequence). In nucleotides, the CDR3 is TGTGCCAGTAGTATTAACAGACAAGAGACCCAGTACTTC. Protein sequence: CASSINRQETQYF.

The CDR3 reads CASGKGDTGELFF. CDR3 nucleotides: TGCGCCAGCGGAAAAGGGGACACCGGGGAGCTGTTTTTT. The chain has TRBV4-3 and TRBJ2-2; tentative D call: TRBD1 (5 bases). This CDR3 has 13 residues. CDR1 is LGHNA, CDR2 YSLEER, per germline. With 8 bases removed from V and 3 bases from J, the gap between germline ends came to 10 bases.

The chain employs TRBV5-1 and TRBJ2-3; D is perhaps TRBD1 (5 bases). From germline, CDR1 is SGHRS and CDR2 YFSETQ. This CDR3 has 17 amino acids. Deletions cut 0 bases from V and 1 base from J, with 15 bases between. DNA of the CDR3: TGCGCCAGCAGCTTGGGGGCAGGACCCAGGGGCACAGATACGCAGTATTTT. It yields the protein CASSLGAGPRGTDTQYF.

V gene TRBV28 combines with J gene TRBJ1-1; the D is unclear. This CDR3 comprises 15 residues. V was cut by 7 bases and J by 1 base, with 16 bases left in between. Germline CDR1 and CDR2: MDHEN and SYDVKM. The CDR3 loop reads CASTLRSPPNTEAFF. Written as DNA, the CDR3 is TGTGCCAGCACCCTCCGCAGTCCCCCGAACACTGAAGCTTTCTTT.